The next 30 T cell receptor beta chains were all read from a single sample in a study of regulatory T cells in long-lasting Graves disease. Time point specified: newly diagnosed GD, antithyroid drugs for less than 3 months. PBMC RNA served as the TCR library source. With iRepertoire HTBI primers and Arm-PCR of CDR3 regions, TCR beta libraries were built. MiXCR was run by TCRdb on the multiplex PCR reads, yielding one entry per CDR3 protein. The sample holds some 340,000 distinct CDR3 sequences, approximately 12% seen once. Separately, the same data were catalogued under a study of T cells in Graves' hyperthyroidism and ophthalmopathy.

The sample was peripheral blood mononuclear cells (PBMCs), taken at new diagnosis, from a patient treated with antithyroid drugs. These receptor sequences come from a woman under 30 with Graves disease.

The rearrangement joins TRBV7-2 to TRBJ2-7; no clear D. V was shortened by 2 bases and J by 0 bases, with 11 bases between the two germline ends. The CDR3 runs to 15 residues. CDR1 SGHTA and CDR2 FQGNSA come from the germline V gene. This CDR3 is CASSLFARSSYEQYV. CDR3 DNA: TGTGCCAGCAGCTTATTCGCTAGGAGCTCCTACGAGCAGTACGTC.

This clonotype was detected ten times or more. The chain combines TRBV27 with TRBJ2-2; possible D gene TRBD1, 5 bases. The CDR3 runs 14 residues. The germline V gene has CDR1 MNHEY and CDR2 SMNVEV (reference sequence). V dropped 4 bases and J dropped 0 bases, with 6 bases sitting between them. The CDR3 spells CASSSGSNTGELFF. In nucleotides, the CDR3 is TGTGCCAGCAGTTCAGGGTCGAACACCGGGGAGCTGTTTTTT.

On this clonotype: A much larger clone sits a single nucleotide away, making a read error possible. J is TRBJ2-7 and V is TRBV14; D gene uncertain. Per germline, CDR1 SGHDN and CDR2 FVKESK. The CDR3 covers 15 residues. CDR3 bases: TGTGCCAGCAGCCATCGGACCGCGCGGCCCTACGAGCAGTGCTTC. Translation: CASSHRTARPYEQCF.

This clonotype was counted ten times or more. The chain combines TRBV6-2 or TRBV6-3 with TRBJ2-3; D may correspond to TRBD1 or TRBD2 (5 bases each). The germline V gene has CDR1 MNHEY and CDR2 SVGEGT. V was trimmed by 10 bases and J by 6 bases, leaving 20 bases between them. This CDR3 has 14 amino acids. This CDR3 reads CATHTGTTVDTQYF. In DNA, the CDR3 is TGTGCCACCCACACCGGGACGACTGTCGATACGCAGTATTTT.

The sample holds many counts of this clonotype. This chain connects TRBV11-1 to TRBJ2-3, with 8 bases lining up with TRBD1. V lost 6 bases and J lost 6; bases outside the gene matches: 5. The CDR3 is 13 residues long. Germline V lookup: CDR1 SGHAT, CDR2 FQDESV (reference sequence). The chain's CDR3 is CASSPRQGDTQYF. The CDR3 DNA reads TGTGCCAGCAGTCCGAGACAGGGGGATACGCAGTATTTT.

A remark on this clonotype: A much larger clone differs from this one at a single base, so this may be a read error. V usage is TRBV24-1 and J usage is TRBJ2-7, with no clear D. Trimming left V 3 bases short and J 4 bases short, with 15 bases between. This CDR3 has 15 amino acids. Germline-derived CDR1 and CDR2 are KGHDR and SFDVKD. The CDR3: CATSDPNTSLYEQYF. DNA for the CDR3: TGTGCCACCAGTGATCCTAACACAAGCCTTTACGAGCAGTACTTC.

There are a few counts of this clonotype. The chain carries TRBV12-5 and TRBJ2-1; 7 bases are a match to TRBD2. V was pared by 0 bases and J by 4 bases, with 3 bases of the junction left unmatched. Germline V gene lookup returns CDR1 LGHNT and CDR2 FRNRAP. The CDR3 spans 15 residues. CDR3 region: CASGLVLGGYNEQFF. The CDR3 bases are TGTGCTAGTGGTTTGGTACTGGGGGGGTACAATGAGCAGTTCTTC. Together with reference TRBV12-5 and TRBJ2-1, the CDR3 gives the full variable domain: DARVTQTPRHKVTEMGQEVTMRCQPILGHNTVFWYRQTMMQGLELLAYFRNRAPLDDSGMPKDRFSAEMPDATLATLKIQPSEPRDSAVYFCASGLVLGGYNEQFFGPGTRLTVL.

This clonotype was picked up many times. The rearrangement uses TRBV7-9 and TRBJ1-2, with TRBD1 identical over 8 bases. Trimming took 0 bases from V and 4 from J; bases not matched to a gene: 19. The germline CDR1 and CDR2 sequences are SEHNR and FQNEAQ (reference sequence). CDR3 length equals 20 residues. The CDR3, as DNA: TGTGCCAGCAGCTTAGCTACCAGTCGGCTAAGGGACAGGCTAAGCTATGGCTACACCTTC. Protein sequence: CASSLATSRLRDRLSYGYTF. Combining the CDR3 with reference TRBV7-9 and TRBJ1-2 gives the whole variable domain DTGVSQNPRHKITKRGQNVTFRCDPISEHNRLYWYRQTLGQGPEFLTYFQNEAQLEKSRLLSDRFSAERPKGSFSTLEIQRTEQGDSAMYLCASSLATSRLRDRLSYGYTFGSGTRLTVV.

This clonotype was recorded many times. This chain links TRBV12-3 or TRBV12-4 with TRBJ2-1; 10 positions agree with TRBD2. The CDR3 length is 15 residues. Trimming took 3 bases from V and 7 from J; bases not matched to a gene: 6. In DNA, the CDR3 is TGTGCCAGCAGTTTGTTCCTAGCGGGGGAGAATGAGCAGTTCTTC. This encodes CASSLFLAGENEQFF.

The rearrangement joins TRBV2 to TRBJ2-7, with D uncertain. Germline assignment: CDR1 SNHLY and CDR2 FYNNEI. V was shortened by 4 bases and J by 1 base, with 14 bases between the two germline ends. The CDR3 sequence is 15 residues long. CDR3 bases: TGTGCCAGCAGTGGCAGGAGTTTCCTATCCTACGAGCAGTACTTC. Translated: CASSGRSFLSYEQYF.

V gene TRBV20-1 combines with J gene TRBJ1-2; 7 nucleotides line up with TRBD1. The V gene's germline CDR1 is DFQATT and CDR2 SNEGSKA (reference sequence). The J segment lost 8 bases and the V segment lost 6 bases, leaving 12 bases of the junction unmatched. The CDR3 is made up of 13 amino acids. The CDR3 is CSARKGANAGYTF. CDR3 sequence (DNA): TGCAGTGCCAGAAAGGGGGCCAATGCGGGCTACACCTTC.

This clonotype was seen repeatedly, ten times or more. The V gene is TRBV7-9, the J gene TRBJ2-6; possible D gene TRBD1, 6 bases. The CDR3 consists of 12 residues. CDR1 and CDR2 (germline): SEHNR, FQNEAQ (reference sequence). Trimming took off 1 base at V and 17 bases at J, with 12 bases between the two ends. CDR3 loop: CASSLGTDILTF. CDR3 nucleotide sequence: TGTGCCAGCAGCTTAGGGACAGACATTTTGACTTTC.

In this sample, this clonotype turned up many times. This chain connects TRBV12-3 or TRBV12-4 to TRBJ2-7; D not resolved. Trimming removed 6 bases from V and 2 bases from J, with 11 bases in between. The CDR3 contains 13 residues. CDR3 coding DNA: TGTGCCAGCAGGTTCAAGTTTACCTACGAGCAGTACTTC. This gives the protein CASRFKFTYEQYF.

This chain joins TRBV20-1 and TRBJ2-2; 8 bases are shared with TRBD2. Germline V gene data show CDR1 as DFQATT and CDR2 as SNEGSKA (reference sequence). The trim removed 2 bases at V and 4 bases at J, leaving 3 bases unmatched. The CDR3 runs 14 residues. The CDR3 sequence is CSARSGSGTGELFF. The CDR3 bases are TGCAGTGCTAGAAGCGGGAGCGGCACCGGGGAGCTGTTTTTT.

This clonotype appeared many times. In nucleotides, the CDR3 is TGTGCCAGCAGTTACCTAGGGATCGGGAACACTGAAGCTTTCTTT. It yields the protein CASSYLGIGNTEAFF. This chain links TRBV6-5 with TRBJ1-1, with unresolved D. CDR1 and CDR2 from the germline V gene are MNHEY and SVGAGI. Between the trimmed V and J ends, which lost 2 bases and 1 base, there was a span of 11 bases. There are 15 residues in the CDR3.

V is TRBV4-3 and J is TRBJ2-1, with TRBD1 matching over 8 bases. Losses at the gene ends were 1 base for V and 6 bases for J; bases not matched to a gene: 20. The germline CDR1 and CDR2 sequences are LGHNA and YSLEER. This CDR3 region has 20 residues. This chain's CDR3 is CASSQARTGSFVVSVNEQFF. The DNA of the CDR3 is TGCGCCAGCAGCCAAGCCCGGACAGGGTCTTTCGTAGTCAGCGTCAATGAGCAGTTCTTC.

This rearrangement joins TRBV29-1 to TRBJ2-7; D is uncertain. The CDR3 contains 11 residues. Germline CDR1 and CDR2: SQVTM and ANQGSEA. Trimming cost V 6 bases and J 5 bases, with 11 bases left between them. In nucleotides, the CDR3 is TGCAGCGTATCTAGTTTGGACGAGCAGTACTTC. Its protein is CSVSSLDEQYF.

Regarding this clonotype: A much larger clone sits a single nucleotide away, making a read error possible. The V and J genes are TRBV2 and TRBJ2-5; D is possibly TRBD1 or TRBD2 (5 bases each). Germline V CDR1 and CDR2: SNHLY, FYNNEI. CDR3 length: 15 residues. CDR3 sequence (DNA): TGTGTCAGCTCCCAGGGAGTGGGGTACCAAGAGACCCAGTACTTC. This encodes CVSSQGVGYQETQYF.

This clonotype was seen many times. The chain couples TRBV28 to TRBJ2-1, with a possible D match to TRBD2 (8 bases). The V gene's germline CDR1 is MDHEN and CDR2 SYDVKM. Trimming cost V 7 bases and J 5 bases, with 15 bases left between them. This CDR3 contains 14 residues. Written as DNA, the CDR3 is TGTGCCAGCATAGCGGGACAGAGCAACAATGAGCAGTTCTTC. It encodes CASIAGQSNNEQFF.

The chain links TRBV3-2 to TRBJ1-3; the table gives TRBD1 as D, unverified against the DNA. TRBV3-2 corresponds to a pseudogene. CDR3 length: 20 residues. This CDR3 reads CASSRVDTGSLVHSGNTIYF. CDR3 nucleotides: TGTGCCAGCAGCCGGGTAGACACAGGGTCCCTCGTCCACTCTGGAAACACCATATATTTT.

This clonotype was counted only a few times. The junction departs from germline at one end; a sequencing error may be responsible. The chain links TRBV5-1 to TRBJ2-7, with TRBD2 matching over 14 bases. This CDR3 is built from 14 residues. Germline-derived CDR1 and CDR2 are SGHRS and YFSETQ. CDR3 in amino acids: CASSSGLAGVEQYF. DNA of the CDR3: TGTGCCAGCAGCTCGGGACTAGCGGGAGTCGAGCAGTACTTC. The full variable domain, in which reference TRBV5-1 and TRBJ2-7 provide the parts outside the CDR3, is KAGVTQTPRYLIKTRGQQVTLSCSPISGHRSVSWYQQTPGQGLQFLFEYFSETQRNKGNFPGRFSGRQFSNSRSEMNVSTLELGDSALYLCASSSGLAGVEQYFGPGTRLTVT.

This clonotype was recorded many times. The rearrangement links TRBV11-2 to TRBJ2-7; 10 positions match TRBD1. V shed 5 bases and J 3 bases; nucleotides not matched to a gene: 4. The CDR3 totals 14 residues. The germline gives CDR1 SGHAT, CDR2 FQNNGV. This chain's CDR3 is CASSMTGGVYEQYF. In DNA form, the CDR3 reads TGTGCCAGCAGCATGACAGGGGGCGTCTACGAGCAGTACTTC.

Many counts were recorded for this clonotype. The genes are TRBV20-1 and TRBJ1-2; maybe TRBD1 (5 bases). CDR1 and CDR2 (germline): DFQATT, SNEGSKA (reference sequence). The V and J ends lost 5 bases and 2 bases respectively, with 15 bases between them. The CDR3 covers 14 residues. CDR3 sequence (DNA): TGCAGTGCTCCCCGCGGGGGGGACAACTATGGCTACACCTTC. Amino acids: CSAPRGGDNYGYTF.

In its sample, this clonotype was seen a few times. Since the CDR3 does not end with the conserved phenylalanine or tryptophan, this likely comes from a read error. This rearrangement joins TRBV12-3 or TRBV12-4 to TRBJ1-3; 7 nucleotides align to TRBD1. Germline trimming cut 6 bases from V and 2 bases from J; bases unmatched to any gene: 4. CDR3 length: 14 amino acids. The CDR3 DNA sequence: TGTGCCAGCAGCTCGACAGGGACTGGAAACACCATATATCTT. The encoded protein is CASSSTGTGNTIYL.

This clonotype was seen repeatedly, ten times or more. J is TRBJ2-6 and V is TRBV12-3 or TRBV12-4; D remains ambiguous. The CDR3 spans 13 residues. V was pared by 6 bases and J by 4 bases, with 7 bases between. DNA of the CDR3: TGTGCCAGCAGCTTAACAGGGGCCAACGTCCTGACTTTC. It encodes CASSLTGANVLTF.

This clonotype came up many times. This sequence joins TRBV2 and TRBJ1-2; D uncertain. Trimming removed 0 bases at V and 4 bases at J, with 9 bases between. Germline V gene data show CDR1 as SNHLY and CDR2 as FYNNEI. This CDR3 contains 14 residues. DNA of the CDR3: TGTGCCAGCAGTGAAGCGGAACACTTCTATGGCTACACCTTC. Its protein is CASSEAEHFYGYTF.

This clonotype occurred many times. The chain carries TRBV12-3 or TRBV12-4 and TRBJ2-5; a weak D match, TRBD1 (5 bases). The V end lost 1 base, the J end lost 2 bases, and 8 bases lay between the germline ends. The CDR3 is made up of 14 amino acids. The chain's CDR3 is CASSLEDRQETQYF. As DNA, the CDR3 is TGTGCCAGCAGTTTAGAAGACAGACAAGAGACCCAGTACTTC.

This clonotype was detected only a few times. CDR3 nucleotides: TGCAGTGCCATGACAGTGGCCAAAAACATTCAGTACTTC. Translating it yields CSAMTVAKNIQYF. The V and J genes are TRBV20-1 and TRBJ2-4, with D perhaps matching TRBD1 (5 bases). The germline gives CDR1 DFQATT, CDR2 SNEGSKA (reference sequence). The CDR3 totals 13 residues. Trimming took 6 bases from V and 1 from J, leaving 10 bases between them.

This clonotype came up many times. The V gene is TRBV7-2, the J gene TRBJ2-7, with D unclear. Trimming pared 4 bases from V and 2 bases from J, leaving 18 bases between. This CDR3 region has 16 residues. The germline V gene has CDR1 SGHTA and CDR2 FQGNSA. CDR3 region: CASSSTQSWETYEQYV. For the CDR3, the DNA is TGTGCCAGCAGCTCCACACAGTCCTGGGAAACCTACGAGCAGTACGTC.

The chain couples TRBV5-1 to TRBJ2-3, with D possibly called TRBD1 or TRBD2 (5 bases each). The CDR3 runs to 14 residues. Germline assignment: CDR1 SGHRS and CDR2 YFSETQ. Trimming stripped 9 bases from V and 2 bases from J, with 16 bases between. CDR3 sequence reads: CATRARGVTDTQYF. In DNA, the CDR3 is TGCGCCACCAGGGCCAGAGGGGTCACAGATACGCAGTATTTT.